Following are 14 T cell receptor beta chains from one sample sequenced in a study of T cell responses to AZD1222 COVID-19 vaccine. Repertoires were generated with immunoSEQ multiplex PCR, while TCRdb's copy carries only in-frame clones and drops some. The data show 150,000 to 200,000 clones, approximately 91% seen once. Sample: peripheral blood, taken on day 0 of AZD1222 vaccination. The receptors here all came from an adult in good health.

The chain uses TRBV20-1 and TRBJ1-1; D is undetermined. The CDR3 loop spans 10 amino acids. Germline V lookup: CDR1 DFQATT, CDR2 SNEGSKA (reference sequence). Trimming removed 2 bases from V and 9 bases from J, with 7 bases in between. CDR3 nucleotides: TGCAGTGCTAGAAGGGAGCAAGCTTTCTTT. Protein product: CSARREQAFF.

The chain employs TRBV5-1 and TRBJ1-2; 7 nucleotides agree with TRBD1. Germline V lookup: CDR1 SGHRS, CDR2 YFSETQ. V gave up 0 bases and J gave up 4 bases; unmatched junction bases: 0. The CDR3 extends over 13 amino acids. CDR3 sequence reads: CASSLGTGYGYTF. The CDR3 DNA is TGCGCCAGCAGCTTGGGGACAGGCTATGGCTACACCTTC.

The chain carries TRBV19 and TRBJ1-5, with a weak D call TRBD1 (5 bases). The ends were cut back, 5 bases at V and 0 bases at J, with 14 bases in the middle. Germline CDR1 LNHDA, CDR2 SQIVND (reference sequence). This CDR3 region has 16 residues. The CDR3 nucleotides read TGTGCCAGTAGTGTCCCTCGGGGGAATAGCAATCAGCCCCAGCATTTT. Residues: CASSVPRGNSNQPQHF.

This chain uses TRBV19 with TRBJ1-3; D ambiguous. CDR3 length: 16 amino acids. V was clipped by 6 bases and J by 8 bases, with 23 bases between them. The germline V gene has CDR1 LNHDA and CDR2 SQIVND (reference sequence). In DNA form, the CDR3 reads TGTGCCAGTAGCACACCGACGGCCAGGTTGAGAGACACCATATATTTT. Translation gives CASSTPTARLRDTIYF.

This clone was observed a few times. This chain connects TRBV18 to TRBJ1-5; D call uncertain. The CDR3 consists of 13 residues. Germline CDR1 reads KGHSH; CDR2 reads LQKENI. The germline V and J ends were trimmed by 6 bases and 0 bases, with 6 bases remaining between them. The CDR3 DNA reads TGTGCCAGCTCGCGAGATAGCAATCAGCCCCAGCATTTT. It encodes CASSRDSNQPQHF.

This chain links TRBV5-1 with TRBJ1-1; a weak D match, TRBD1 (6 bases). Germline loops: CDR1 SGHRS, CDR2 YFSETQ. Trimming left V 2 bases short and J 1 base short, with 15 bases between. The CDR3 runs to 16 residues. The CDR3 region is CASSFNRASRNTEAFF. The CDR3 region has the DNA TGCGCCAGCAGCTTCAACAGGGCGTCGAGGAACACTGAAGCTTTCTTT.

The chain couples TRBV4-1 to TRBJ2-7; TRBD2 agrees at 11 bases. The CDR3 is made up of 18 amino acids. After removal of 1 base from V and 3 bases from J, the junction contained 11 bases not matched to a gene. From germline, CDR1 is MGHRA and CDR2 YSYEKL. CDR3 coding DNA: TGCGCCAGCAGCCAAGGCACGGGACTAGCGGTCCCTATCTACGAGCAGTACTTC. This translates into CASSQGTGLAVPIYEQYF.

This chain links TRBV28 with TRBJ1-1, with a tentative D call TRBD1 (6 bases). The CDR3 runs 15 residues. Per the germline V gene, CDR1 is MDHEN and CDR2 is SYDVKM. Trimming pared 1 base from V and 4 bases from J, leaving 13 bases between. In nucleotides, the CDR3 is TGTGCCAGCAGTTTATTGGGGGGGGCAGGCACTGAAGCTTTCTTT. This codes for CASSLLGGAGTEAFF.

This clone was recorded once. This chain joins TRBV30 and TRBJ1-6; 7 bases line up with TRBD1. Germline V gene lookup returns CDR1 GTSNPN and CDR2 SVGIG (reference sequence). J lost 9 bases, V lost 1 base, and 0 bases had no gene match. The CDR3 consists of 12 residues. The CDR3 loop is CAWSDRGSPLHF. The CDR3 nucleotides read TGTGCCTGGAGTGACAGGGGTTCACCCCTCCACTTT.

This clone came up once. The chain employs TRBV5-4 and TRBJ1-1; no clear D. The CDR3 is 14 amino acids. Trimming pared 0 bases from V and 6 bases from J, leaving 12 bases between. Germline assignment: CDR1 SGHNT and CDR2 YYREEE (reference sequence). This CDR3 is CASSLVQPDAEAFF. CDR3 nucleotide sequence: TGTGCCAGCAGCTTGGTCCAGCCGGACGCTGAAGCTTTCTTT.

The V call is TRBV7-9, the J call TRBJ1-2, with 9 positions matching TRBD1. V shed 3 bases, J shed 3 bases, and the junction held 5 bases outside the gene matches. The V gene's germline CDR1 is SEHNR and CDR2 FQNEAQ (reference sequence). The CDR3 sequence is 15 residues long. CDR3: CASSFRQGEDYGYTF. The CDR3 DNA is TGTGCCAGCAGCTTTCGACAGGGGGAGGACTATGGCTACACCTTC.

The chain has TRBV2 and TRBJ2-3; possibly TRBD1 for D (5 bases). CDR1 and CDR2 (germline): SNHLY, FYNNEI. The CDR3 has 14 residues. Trimming took off 0 bases at V and 9 bases at J, with 13 bases between the two ends. CDR3 in amino acids: CASSEAPGMDTQYF. The CDR3 nucleotides are TGTGCCAGCAGTGAAGCTCCAGGGATGGACACGCAGTATTTT.

V is TRBV12-2 and J is TRBJ1-1. TRBV12-2 is termed a pseudogene. The CDR3 runs to 16 residues. DNA of the CDR3: TGTGCAAGTCGCTTAGGGGGCAGGGACCTTGCCCTTGAAGCTTTCTTT. It codes for CASRLGGRDLALEAFF.

This chain connects TRBV5-1 to TRBJ2-5; D tentatively reads TRBD1 or TRBD2 (6 bases each). With 1 base removed from V and 5 bases from J, the gap between germline ends came to 12 bases. The CDR3 has 14 residues. Per the germline V gene, CDR1 is SGHRS and CDR2 is YFSETQ. The CDR3 DNA follows: TGCGCCAGCAGCTTGCGGGGGCTGCGGGAGACCCAGTACTTC. This sequence encodes CASSLRGLRETQYF.